This T cell receptor (beta chain) was recorded in a study of cytomegalovirus exposure and HLA in healthy donors. Study details: Earlier results showed roughly 120 million unique TCR beta sequences derived from about 179 million T cells. Whole-study results and caveats: Analyzed later, most CMV-associated TCR beta chains appeared HLA-restricted. Productive status was seen about 90% or about 30% of the time for most TCR beta V segments in an earlier analysis.

With 60 Vbeta and 13 Jbeta primers, the PCR was carried out. Per the authors' pipeline: An analysis performed later counted 81 million or so unique TCR beta chains (roughly 11 million of them shared). TCRdb's table, derived via immunoSEQ multiplex PCR, lists solely in-frame clones and lacks some. The D gene and trimming were derived from the DNA, and the V and J assignments and clone size from that table. The sample records roughly 180,000 clones, 80% to 90% being singletons. Turning to this clone: The antigen is unknown.

The CDR3 contains 14 residues. The V and J ends lost 7 bases and 0 bases respectively, with 9 bases between them. Germline V gene data show CDR1 as MGHDK and CDR2 as SYGVNS. The chain employs TRBV25-1 and TRBJ1-4; no reliable D call. The sequenced material came from PBMCs. The clonotype comes from a man between 18 and 35 years old in good health and CMV-seropositive. For the CDR3, the DNA is TGTGCCAGCATAGCGGGGTCAACTAATGAAAAACTGTTTTTT. Its protein product is CASIAGSTNEKLFF. The entire variable domain, with the rest obtained from reference TRBV25-1 and TRBJ1-4, is as follows: EADIYQTPRYLVIGTGKKITLECSQTMGHDKMYWYQQDPGMELHLIHYSYGVNSTEKGDLSSESTVSRIRTEHFPLTLESARPSHTSQYLCASIAGSTNEKLFFGSGTQLSVL.